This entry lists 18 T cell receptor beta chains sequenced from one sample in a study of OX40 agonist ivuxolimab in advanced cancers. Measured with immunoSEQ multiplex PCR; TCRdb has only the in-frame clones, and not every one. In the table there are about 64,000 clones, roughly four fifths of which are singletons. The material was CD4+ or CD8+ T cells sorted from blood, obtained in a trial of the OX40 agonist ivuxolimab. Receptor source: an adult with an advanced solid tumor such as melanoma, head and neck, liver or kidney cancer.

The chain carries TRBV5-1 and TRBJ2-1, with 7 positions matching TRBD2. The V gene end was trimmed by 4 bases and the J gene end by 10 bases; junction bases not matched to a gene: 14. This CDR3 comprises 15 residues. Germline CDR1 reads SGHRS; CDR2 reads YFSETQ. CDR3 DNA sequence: TGCGCCAGCAGCCCCGGTGGGGACCAGCGGGGAGAGCAGTTCTTC. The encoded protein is CASSPGGDQRGEQFF.

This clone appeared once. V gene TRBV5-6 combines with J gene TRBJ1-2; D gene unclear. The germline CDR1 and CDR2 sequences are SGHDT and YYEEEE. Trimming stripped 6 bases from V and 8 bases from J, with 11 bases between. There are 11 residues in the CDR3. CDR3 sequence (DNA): TGTGCCAGCACCAACACGGCGGGCTACACCTTC. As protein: CASTNTAGYTF. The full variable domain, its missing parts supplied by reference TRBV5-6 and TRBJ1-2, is DAGVTQSPTHLIKTRGQQVTLRCSPKSGHDTVSWYQQALGQGPQFIFQYYEEEERQRGNFPDRFSGHQFPNYSSELNVNALLLGDSALYLCASTNTAGYTFGSGTRLTVV.

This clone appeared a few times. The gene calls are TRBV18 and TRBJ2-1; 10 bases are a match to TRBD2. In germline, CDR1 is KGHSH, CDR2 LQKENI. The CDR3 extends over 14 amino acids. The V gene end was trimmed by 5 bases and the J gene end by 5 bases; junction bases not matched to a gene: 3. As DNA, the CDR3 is TGTGCCAGCTCAAGGAGCGGGGGGGACAATGAGCAGTTCTTC. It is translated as CASSRSGGDNEQFF.

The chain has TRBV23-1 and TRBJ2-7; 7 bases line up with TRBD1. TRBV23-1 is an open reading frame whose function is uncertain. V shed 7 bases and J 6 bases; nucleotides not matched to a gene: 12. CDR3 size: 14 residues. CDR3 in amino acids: CASTGDRALGEQYF. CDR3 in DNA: TGCGCCAGCACCGGCGACAGGGCTCTTGGCGAGCAGTACTTC.

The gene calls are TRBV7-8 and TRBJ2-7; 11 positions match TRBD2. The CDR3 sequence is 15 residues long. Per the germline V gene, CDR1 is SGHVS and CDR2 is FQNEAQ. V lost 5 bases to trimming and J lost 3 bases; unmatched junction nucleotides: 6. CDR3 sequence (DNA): TGTGCCAGCAGCCTCGGACTAGCGGGCAACTACGAGCAGTACTTC. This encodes CASSLGLAGNYEQYF. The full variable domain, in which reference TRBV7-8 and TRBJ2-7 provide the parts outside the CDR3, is GAGVSQSPRYKVAKRGQDVALRCDPISGHVSLFWYQQALGQGPEFLTYFQNEAQLDKSGLPSDRFFAERPEGSVSTLKIQRTQQEDSAVYLCASSLGLAGNYEQYFGPGTRLTVT.

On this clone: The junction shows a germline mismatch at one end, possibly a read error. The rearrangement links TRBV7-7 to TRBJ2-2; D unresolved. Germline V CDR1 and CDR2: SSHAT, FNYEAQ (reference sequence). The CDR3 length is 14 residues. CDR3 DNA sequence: TGTGCTAGCAGCTTAGGGTTTGGGGAAGGGGAGCTGTTTTTT. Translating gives CASSLGFGEGELFF.

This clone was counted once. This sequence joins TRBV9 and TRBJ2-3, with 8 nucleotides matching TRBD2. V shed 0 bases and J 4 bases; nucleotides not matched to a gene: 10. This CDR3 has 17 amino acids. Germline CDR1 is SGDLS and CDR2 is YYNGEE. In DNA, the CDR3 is TGTGCCAGCAGCGTAGGATGGAGCGGGAGTGGTGCAGATACGCAGTATTTT. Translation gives CASSVGWSGSGADTQYF.

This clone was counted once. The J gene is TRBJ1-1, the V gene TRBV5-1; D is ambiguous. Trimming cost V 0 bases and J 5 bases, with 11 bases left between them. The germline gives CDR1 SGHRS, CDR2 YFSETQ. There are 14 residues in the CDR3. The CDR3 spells CASSLEAGRTEAFF. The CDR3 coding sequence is TGCGCCAGCAGCTTGGAGGCGGGAAGGACTGAAGCTTTCTTT.

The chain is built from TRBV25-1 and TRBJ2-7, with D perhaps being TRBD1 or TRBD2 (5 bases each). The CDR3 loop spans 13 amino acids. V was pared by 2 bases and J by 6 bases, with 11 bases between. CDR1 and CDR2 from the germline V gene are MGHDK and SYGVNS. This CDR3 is CASSEGTAGEQYF. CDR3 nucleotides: TGTGCCAGCAGTGAAGGGACCGCCGGCGAGCAGTACTTC.

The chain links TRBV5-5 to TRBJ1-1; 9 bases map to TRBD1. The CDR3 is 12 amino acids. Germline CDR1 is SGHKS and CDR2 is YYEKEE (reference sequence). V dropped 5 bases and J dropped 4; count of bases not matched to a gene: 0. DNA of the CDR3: TGTGCCAGCAGGGACAGGGGCACTGAAGCTTTCTTT. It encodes CASRDRGTEAFF.

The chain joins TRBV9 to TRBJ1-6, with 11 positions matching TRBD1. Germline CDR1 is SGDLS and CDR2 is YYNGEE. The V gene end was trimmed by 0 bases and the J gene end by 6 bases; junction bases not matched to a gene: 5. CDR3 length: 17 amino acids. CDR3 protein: CASSVGTGGAFNSPLHF. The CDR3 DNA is TGTGCCAGCAGCGTAGGGACAGGGGGCGCATTTAATTCACCCCTCCACTTT.

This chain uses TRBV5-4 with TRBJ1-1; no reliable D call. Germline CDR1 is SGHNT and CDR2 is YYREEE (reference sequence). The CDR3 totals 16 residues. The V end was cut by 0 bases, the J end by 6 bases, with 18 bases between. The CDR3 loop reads CASSLAGGSLDSEAFF. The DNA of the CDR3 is TGTGCCAGCAGCTTGGCGGGCGGTTCTCTAGATTCTGAAGCTTTCTTT. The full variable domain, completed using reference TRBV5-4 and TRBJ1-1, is ETGVTQSPTHLIKTRGQQVTLRCSSQSGHNTVSWYQQALGQGPQFIFQYYREEENGRGNFPPRFSGLQFPNYSSELNVNALELDDSALYLCASSLAGGSLDSEAFFGQGTRLTVV.

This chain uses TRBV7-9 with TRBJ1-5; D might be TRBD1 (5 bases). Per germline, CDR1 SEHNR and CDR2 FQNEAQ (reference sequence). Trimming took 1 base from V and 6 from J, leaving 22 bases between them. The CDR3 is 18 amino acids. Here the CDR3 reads CASSLGWGARDLGQPQHF. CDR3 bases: TGTGCCAGCAGCTTAGGGTGGGGCGCTCGGGATCTGGGTCAGCCCCAGCATTTT.

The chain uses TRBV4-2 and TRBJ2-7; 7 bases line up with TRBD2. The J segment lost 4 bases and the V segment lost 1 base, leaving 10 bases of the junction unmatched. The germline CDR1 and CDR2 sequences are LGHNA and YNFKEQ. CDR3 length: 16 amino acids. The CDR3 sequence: CASSQVMGTTSYEQYF. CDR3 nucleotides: TGTGCCAGCAGCCAAGTAATGGGGACTACCAGTTACGAGCAGTACTTC.

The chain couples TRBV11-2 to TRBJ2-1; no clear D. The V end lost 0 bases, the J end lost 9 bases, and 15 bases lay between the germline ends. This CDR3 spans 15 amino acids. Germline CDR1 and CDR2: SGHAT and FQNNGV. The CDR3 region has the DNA TGTGCCAGCAGCTTAGAGAGTCCGACAATCAGTGAGCAGTTCTTC. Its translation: CASSLESPTISEQFF.

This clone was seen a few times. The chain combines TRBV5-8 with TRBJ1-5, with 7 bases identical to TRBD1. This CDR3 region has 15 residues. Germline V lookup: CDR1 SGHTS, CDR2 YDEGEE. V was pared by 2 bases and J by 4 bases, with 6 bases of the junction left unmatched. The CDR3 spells CASSFNRGRNQPQHF. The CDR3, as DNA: TGTGCCAGCAGCTTTAACAGGGGTCGGAATCAGCCCCAGCATTTT. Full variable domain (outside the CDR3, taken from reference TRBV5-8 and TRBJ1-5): EAGVTQSPTHLIKTRGQQATLRCSPISGHTSVYWYQQALGLGLQFLLWYDEGEERNRGNFPPRFSGRQFPNYSSELNVNALELEDSALYLCASSFNRGRNQPQHFGDGTRLSIL.

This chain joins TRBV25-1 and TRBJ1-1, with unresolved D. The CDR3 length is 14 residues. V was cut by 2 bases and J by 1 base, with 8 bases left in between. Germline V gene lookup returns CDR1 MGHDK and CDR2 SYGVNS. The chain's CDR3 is CASSEAPGNTEAFF. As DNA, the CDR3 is TGTGCCAGCAGTGAAGCCCCGGGGAACACTGAAGCTTTCTTT.

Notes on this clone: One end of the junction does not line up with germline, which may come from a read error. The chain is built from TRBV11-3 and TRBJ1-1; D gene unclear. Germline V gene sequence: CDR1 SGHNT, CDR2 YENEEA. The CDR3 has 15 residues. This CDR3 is CASNLVIGRNTEAFF. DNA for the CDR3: TGTGCCAGCAACTTAGTAATAGGGAGGAACACTGAAGCTTTCTTT.